This TCR beta chain came from a study of CD8 T cells in Susac syndrome. Findings of the study overall: Individuals included in the TCR sequencing and HLA analysis were acknowledged by the study to be relatively few in number.

Sequencing of TCR beta was undertaken in CD8+ and CD4+ T cells derived from blood. The authors negatively isolated CD8+ and CD4+ T cells and FACS-enriched TEMRA cells. The authors reverse transcribed roughly 0.5 to 1 ug RNA with random hexamers. A multiplex approach, immunoSEQ multiplex PCR, amplified TCR beta CDR3 across 54 Vbeta and 13 Jbeta. In TCRdb, the immunoSEQ multiplex PCR reads were re-called with MiXCR into one record per CDR3 protein. The sample yields around 140,000 distinct CDR3 sequences, roughly 95% seen once. Turning to this clonotype: What it recognizes is unknown.

Trimming left V 4 bases short and J 2 bases short, with 18 bases between. In germline, CDR1 is SNHLY, CDR2 FYNNEI. The CDR3 is 17 residues long. The chain joins TRBV2 to TRBJ1-5; TRBD1 might be the D (5 bases). The receptor was isolated from a human donor with multiple sclerosis. The sample consisted of CD4+ T cells from PBMCs. Here the CDR3 DNA reads TGTGCCAGCAGTGTTACGGTGGGGGATCCTGGCAATCAGCCCCAGCATTTT. Protein product: CASSVTVGDPGNQPQHF. Full variable domain (rest looked up from reference TRBV2 and TRBJ1-5): EPEVTQTPSHQVTQMGQEVILRCVPISNHLYFYWYRQILGQKVEFLVSFYNNEISEKSEIFDDQFSVERPDGSNFTLKIRSTKLEDSAMYFCASSVTVGDPGNQPQHFGDGTRLSIL.